Sequencing of this TCR beta chain was carried out in a study of T cells in Graves' hyperthyroidism and ophthalmopathy. This clonotype was found many times. Template material for amplifying TCR beta CDR3 regions consisted of RNA transcripts. During a first-round RT-PCR of the TCR CDR3, the HTBI primer set was used. A single record per CDR3 protein comes from TCRdb applying MiXCR to the multiplex PCR reads. Here the sample spans over 200,000 distinct CDR3 sequences, about 14% being singletons. The trim removed 6 bases at V and 7 bases at J, leaving 10 bases unmatched. Germline loops: CDR1 MNHEY, CDR2 SVGEGT. This CDR3 is 15 amino acids long.

The clonotype comes from a woman aged 40 to 50 with Graves' hyperthyroidism that later progressed to Graves' ophthalmopathy. This rearrangement joins TRBV6-2 or TRBV6-3 to TRBJ2-3; 10 bases align to TRBD1. The source material was blood. This CDR3 is CASRAPGQGIYTQYF. For the CDR3, the DNA is TGTGCCAGCAGGGCCCCGGGACAGGGGATATATACGCAGTATTTT.